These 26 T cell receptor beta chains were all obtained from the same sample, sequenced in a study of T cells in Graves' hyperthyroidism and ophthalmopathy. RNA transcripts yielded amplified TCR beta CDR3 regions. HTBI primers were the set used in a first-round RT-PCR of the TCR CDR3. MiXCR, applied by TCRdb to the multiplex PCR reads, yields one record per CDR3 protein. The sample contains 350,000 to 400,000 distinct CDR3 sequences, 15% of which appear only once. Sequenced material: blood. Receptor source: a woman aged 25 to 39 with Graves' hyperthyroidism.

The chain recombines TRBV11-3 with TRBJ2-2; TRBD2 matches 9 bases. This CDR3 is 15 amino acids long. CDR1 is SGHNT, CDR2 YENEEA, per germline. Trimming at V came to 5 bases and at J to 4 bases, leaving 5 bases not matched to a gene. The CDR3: CASSHSSGITGELFF. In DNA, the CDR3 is TGTGCCAGCAGCCATTCTAGCGGGATCACCGGGGAGCTGTTTTTT.

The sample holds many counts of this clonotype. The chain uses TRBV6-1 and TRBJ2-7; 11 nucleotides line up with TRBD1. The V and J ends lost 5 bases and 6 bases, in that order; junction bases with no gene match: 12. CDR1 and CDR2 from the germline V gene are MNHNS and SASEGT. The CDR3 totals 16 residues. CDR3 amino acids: CASSYTGQGAGFEQYF. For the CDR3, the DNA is TGTGCCAGCAGTTACACCGGACAGGGGGCAGGGTTCGAGCAGTACTTC.

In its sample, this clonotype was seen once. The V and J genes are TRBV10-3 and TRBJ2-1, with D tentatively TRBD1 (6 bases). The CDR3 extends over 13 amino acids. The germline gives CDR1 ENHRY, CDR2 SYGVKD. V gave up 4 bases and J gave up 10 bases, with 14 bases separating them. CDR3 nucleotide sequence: TGTGCCATCAGTGGGACGGCACAGGGCGAGCAGTTCTTC. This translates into CAISGTAQGEQFF.

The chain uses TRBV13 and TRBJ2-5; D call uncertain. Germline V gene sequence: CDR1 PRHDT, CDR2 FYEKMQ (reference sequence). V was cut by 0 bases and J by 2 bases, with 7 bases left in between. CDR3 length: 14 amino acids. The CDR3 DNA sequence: TGTGCCAGCAGCTTAGGAGACAAGCAAGAGACCCAGTACTTC. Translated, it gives CASSLGDKQETQYF.

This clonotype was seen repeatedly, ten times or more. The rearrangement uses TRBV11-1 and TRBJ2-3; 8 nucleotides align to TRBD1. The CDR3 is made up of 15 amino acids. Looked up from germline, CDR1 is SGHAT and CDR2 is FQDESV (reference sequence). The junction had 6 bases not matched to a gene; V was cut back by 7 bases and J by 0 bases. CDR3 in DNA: TGTGCCAGCACCTCACGGGACAGGAGCACAGATACGCAGTATTTT. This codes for CASTSRDRSTDTQYF.

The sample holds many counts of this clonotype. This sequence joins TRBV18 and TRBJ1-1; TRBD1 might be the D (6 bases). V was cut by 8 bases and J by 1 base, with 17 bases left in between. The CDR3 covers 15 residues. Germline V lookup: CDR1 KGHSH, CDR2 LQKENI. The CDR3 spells CASTGQGRQNTEAFF. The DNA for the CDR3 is TGTGCCAGCACAGGGCAGGGTCGTCAGAACACTGAAGCTTTCTTT.

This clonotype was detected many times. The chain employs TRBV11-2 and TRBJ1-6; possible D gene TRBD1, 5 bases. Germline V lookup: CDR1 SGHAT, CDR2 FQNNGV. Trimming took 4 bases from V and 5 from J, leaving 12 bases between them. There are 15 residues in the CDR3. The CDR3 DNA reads TGTGCCAGCAGCTCCCGAGGACAAGATAATTCACCCCTCCACTTT. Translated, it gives CASSSRGQDNSPLHF. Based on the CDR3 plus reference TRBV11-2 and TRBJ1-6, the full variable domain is EAGVAQSPRYKIIEKRQSVAFWCNPISGHATLYWYQQILGQGPKLLIQFQNNGVVDDSQLPKDRFSAERLKGVDSTLKIQPAKLEDSAVYLCASSSRGQDNSPLHFGNGTRLTVT.

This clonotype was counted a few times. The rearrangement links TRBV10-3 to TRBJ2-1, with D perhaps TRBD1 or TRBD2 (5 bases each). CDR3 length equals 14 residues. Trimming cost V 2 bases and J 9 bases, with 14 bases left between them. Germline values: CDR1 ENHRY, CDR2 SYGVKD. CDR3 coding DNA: TGTGCCATCAGTGAGAGTATTGGGGGTACTGAGCAGTTCTTC. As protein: CAISESIGGTEQFF.

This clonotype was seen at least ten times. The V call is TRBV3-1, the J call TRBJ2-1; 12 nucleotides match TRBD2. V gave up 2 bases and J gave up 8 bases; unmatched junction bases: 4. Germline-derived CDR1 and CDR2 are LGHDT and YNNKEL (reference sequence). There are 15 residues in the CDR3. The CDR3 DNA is TGTGCCAGCAGCCAACTAGCGGGAGGGGTCTATGAGCAGTTCTTC. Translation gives CASSQLAGGVYEQFF.

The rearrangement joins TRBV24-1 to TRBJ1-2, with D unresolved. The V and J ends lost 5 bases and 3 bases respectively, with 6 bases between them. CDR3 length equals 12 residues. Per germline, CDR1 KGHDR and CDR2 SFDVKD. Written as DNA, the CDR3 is TGTGCCACCAGTGCTGGGGACTATGGCTACACCTTC. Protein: CATSAGDYGYTF.

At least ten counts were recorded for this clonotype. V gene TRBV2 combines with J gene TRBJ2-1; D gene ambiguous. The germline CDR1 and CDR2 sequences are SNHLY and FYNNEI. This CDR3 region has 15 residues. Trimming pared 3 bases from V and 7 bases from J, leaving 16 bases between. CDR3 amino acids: CASSDVDSAKNEQFF. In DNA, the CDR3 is TGTGCCAGCAGTGATGTAGATTCGGCTAAAAATGAGCAGTTCTTC.

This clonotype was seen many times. CDR3 protein: CASSSPGLAGGQAYNEQFF. The CDR3 bases are TGTGCCAGCAGTTCCCCGGGACTAGCGGGAGGGCAAGCCTACAATGAGCAGTTCTTC. The chain combines TRBV12-3 or TRBV12-4 with TRBJ2-1; 16 positions match TRBD2. CDR3 length: 19 residues. Germline trimming cut 4 bases from V and 2 bases from J; bases unmatched to any gene: 8.

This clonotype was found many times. The chain's CDR3 is CASSQGRLDTQYF. The DNA of the CDR3 is TGTGCCAGCAGCCAAGGGAGGTTGGATACGCAGTATTTT. J is TRBJ2-3 and V is TRBV3-1, with D possibly matching TRBD2 (5 bases). The length of the CDR3 is 13 residues. V lost 1 base to trimming and J lost 6 bases, with 8 bases between them. Germline CDR1 is LGHDT and CDR2 is YNNKEL (reference sequence).

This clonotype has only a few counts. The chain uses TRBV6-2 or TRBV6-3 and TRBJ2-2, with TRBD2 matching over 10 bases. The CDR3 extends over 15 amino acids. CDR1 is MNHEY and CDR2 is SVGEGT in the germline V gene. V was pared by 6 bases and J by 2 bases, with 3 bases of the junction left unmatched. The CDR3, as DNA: TGTGCCAGCAGATCTAGCGGGAGAAACACCGGGGAGCTGTTTTTT. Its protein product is CASRSSGRNTGELFF.

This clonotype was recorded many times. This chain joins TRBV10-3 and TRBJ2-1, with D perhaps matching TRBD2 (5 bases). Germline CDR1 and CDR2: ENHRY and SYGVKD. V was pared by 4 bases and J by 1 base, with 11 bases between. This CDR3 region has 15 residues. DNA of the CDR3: TGTGCCATCAGTGCAGGAGTAGCGTCCTACAATGAGCAGTTCTTC. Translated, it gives CAISAGVASYNEQFF.

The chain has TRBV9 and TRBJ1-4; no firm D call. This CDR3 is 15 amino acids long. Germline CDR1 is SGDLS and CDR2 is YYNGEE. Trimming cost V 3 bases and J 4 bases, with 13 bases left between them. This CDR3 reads CASSATGEINEKLFF. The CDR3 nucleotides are TGTGCCAGCAGCGCGACCGGCGAGATTAATGAAAAACTGTTTTTT.

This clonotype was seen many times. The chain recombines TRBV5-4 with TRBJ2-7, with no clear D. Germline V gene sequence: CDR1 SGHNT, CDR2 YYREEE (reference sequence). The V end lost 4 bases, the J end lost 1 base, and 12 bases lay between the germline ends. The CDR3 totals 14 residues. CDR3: CASSPEASSYEQYF. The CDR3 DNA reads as TGTGCCAGCAGCCCCGAGGCGTCGTCCTACGAGCAGTACTTC.

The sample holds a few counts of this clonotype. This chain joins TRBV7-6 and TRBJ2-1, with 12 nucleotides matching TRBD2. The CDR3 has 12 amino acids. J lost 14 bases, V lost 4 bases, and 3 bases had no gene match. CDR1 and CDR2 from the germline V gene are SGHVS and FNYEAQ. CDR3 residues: CASSSTSGGEFF. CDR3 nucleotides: TGTGCCAGCAGCTCGACTAGCGGGGGCGAGTTCTTC. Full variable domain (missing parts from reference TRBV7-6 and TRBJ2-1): GAGVSQSPRYKVTKRGQDVALRCDPISGHVSLYWYRQALGQGPEFLTYFNYEAQQDKSGLPNDRFSAERPEGSISTLTIQRTEQRDSAMYRCASSSTSGGEFFGPGTRLTVL.

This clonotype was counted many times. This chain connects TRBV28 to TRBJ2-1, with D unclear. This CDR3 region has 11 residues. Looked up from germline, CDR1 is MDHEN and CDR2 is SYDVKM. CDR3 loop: CRVSSYNEQFF. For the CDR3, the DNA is TGTCGGGTGAGCTCCTACAATGAGCAGTTCTTC.

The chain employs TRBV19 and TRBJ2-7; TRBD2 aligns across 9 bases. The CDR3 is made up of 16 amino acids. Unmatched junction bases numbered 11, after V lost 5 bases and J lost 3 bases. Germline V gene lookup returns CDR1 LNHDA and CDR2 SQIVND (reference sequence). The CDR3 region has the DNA TGTGCCAGTAGTTCGACCGGGACTAGCATATACTACGAGCAGTACTTC. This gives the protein CASSSTGTSIYYEQYF.

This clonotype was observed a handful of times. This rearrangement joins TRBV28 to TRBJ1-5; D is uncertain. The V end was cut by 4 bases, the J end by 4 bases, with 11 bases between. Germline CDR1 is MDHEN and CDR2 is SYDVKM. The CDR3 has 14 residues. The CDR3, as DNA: TGTGCCAGCAGTTATGGCAGGAGGAATCAGCCCCAGCATTTT. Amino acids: CASSYGRRNQPQHF.

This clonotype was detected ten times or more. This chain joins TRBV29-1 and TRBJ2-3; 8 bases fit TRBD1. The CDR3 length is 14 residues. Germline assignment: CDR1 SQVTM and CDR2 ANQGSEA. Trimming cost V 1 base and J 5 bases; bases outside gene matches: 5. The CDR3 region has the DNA TGCAGCGTTGAAGGAGACAGGGGTGTAGATACGCAGTATTTT. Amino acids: CSVEGDRGVDTQYF.

The CDR3 loop is CAWNSGRATGELFF. CDR3 bases: TGTGCCTGGAATAGCGGGAGGGCCACCGGGGAGCTGTTTTTT. The chain recombines TRBV30 with TRBJ2-2, with 11 positions matching TRBD2. V lost 4 bases, J lost 4 bases, and 2 bases stayed unmatched. The CDR3 covers 14 residues. CDR1 is GTSNPN, CDR2 SVGIG, per germline (reference sequence).

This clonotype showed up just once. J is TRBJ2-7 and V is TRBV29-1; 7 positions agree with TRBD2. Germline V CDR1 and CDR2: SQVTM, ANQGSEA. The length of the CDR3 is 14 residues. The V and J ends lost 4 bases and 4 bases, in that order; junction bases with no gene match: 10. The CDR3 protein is CSVGGGLGWYEQYF. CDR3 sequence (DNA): TGCAGCGTTGGGGGGGGTCTCGGATGGTACGAGCAGTACTTC.

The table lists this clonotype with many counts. DNA for the CDR3: TGCGCCAGCAGCTTGGCCGGTACGGGGTACACTGAAGCTTTCTTT. Protein product: CASSLAGTGYTEAFF. The chain has TRBV5-1 and TRBJ1-1; no definite D call. CDR1 and CDR2 (germline): SGHRS, YFSETQ. This CDR3 is 15 amino acids long. V lost 0 bases to trimming and J lost 3 bases, with 12 bases between them.

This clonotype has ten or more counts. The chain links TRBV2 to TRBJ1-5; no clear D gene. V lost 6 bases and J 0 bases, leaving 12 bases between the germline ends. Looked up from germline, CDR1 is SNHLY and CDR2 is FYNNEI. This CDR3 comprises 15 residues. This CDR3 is CASRPGTYSNQPQHF. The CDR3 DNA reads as TGTGCCAGCAGGCCGGGTACCTATAGCAATCAGCCCCAGCATTTT.